The text below deals with one TCR beta chain. What it recognizes is unknown. A read error may be the cause here, since a much bigger clone is one base away. The sample is drawn from a study of glioma-infiltrating T cells. Findings and caveats of the study: CDR3 overlap between tissue and blood was very small. Non-neoplastic patients had below-expected tissue-blood divergence, while all gliomas exceeded expectation.

Amplification of TCR alpha and beta CDR3 regions from RNA used iRepertoire nested multiplex PCR. Tissue mRNA or PBMC total RNA, roughly 90-400 ng, went into one-step reverse transcription and amplification. In TCRdb, the multiplex PCR reads were re-called with MiXCR into one record per CDR3 protein. The repertoire includes 84,000 or so distinct CDR3 sequences, 20% to 25% of them detected once, and more than 6.5% sits in the top ten. The germline V gene has CDR1 KGHSH and CDR2 LQKENI. The CDR3 is made up of 13 amino acids. This sequence joins TRBV18 and TRBJ1-6; D remains ambiguous. This clonotype was obtained from a human donor with low-grade glioma or glioblastoma, undergoing nonglioma brain surgery, or in good health (not recorded which). The sample taken for sequencing was glioma tissue, nonneoplastic brain tissue, or PBMCs (not recorded which). CDR3 loop: CVSSLDPRSPLHF. The CDR3 DNA reads as TGTGTCAGCTCACTGGACCCTCGATCACCCCTCCACTTT.